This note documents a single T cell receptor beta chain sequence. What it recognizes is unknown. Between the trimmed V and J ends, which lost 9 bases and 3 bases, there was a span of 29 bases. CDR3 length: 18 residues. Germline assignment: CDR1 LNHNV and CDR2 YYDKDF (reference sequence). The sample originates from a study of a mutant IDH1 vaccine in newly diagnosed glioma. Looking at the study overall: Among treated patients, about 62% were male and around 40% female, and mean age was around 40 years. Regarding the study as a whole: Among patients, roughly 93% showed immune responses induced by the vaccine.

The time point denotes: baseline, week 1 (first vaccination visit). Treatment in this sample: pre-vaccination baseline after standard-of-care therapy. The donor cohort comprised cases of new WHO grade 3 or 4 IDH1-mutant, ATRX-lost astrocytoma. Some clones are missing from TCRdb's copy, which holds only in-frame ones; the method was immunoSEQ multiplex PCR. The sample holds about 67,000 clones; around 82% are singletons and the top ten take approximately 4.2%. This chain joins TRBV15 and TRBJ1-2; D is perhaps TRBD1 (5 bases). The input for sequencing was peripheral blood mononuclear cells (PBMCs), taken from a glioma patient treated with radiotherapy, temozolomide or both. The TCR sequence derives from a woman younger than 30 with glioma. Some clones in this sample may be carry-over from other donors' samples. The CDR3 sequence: CATGEVFRTAGRDYGYTF. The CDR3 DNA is TGTGCCACGGGGGAAGTTTTCAGAACAGCCGGCCGAGACTATGGCTACACCTTC.